A selection of T cell receptor beta chains follows, all from one sample in a study of T cell responses to AZD1222 COVID-19 vaccine. Data came from immunoSEQ multiplex PCR; TCRdb stores just in-frame clones and leaves some out. The table includes tens of thousands of clones, around 86% detected once. The sample was peripheral blood, taken on day 0 of AZD1222 vaccination. These receptors all come from an adult in good health. Both conserved end residues are part of each CDR3. Each record gives: V gene, D gene, clone size, J gene, CDR3 protein, CDR3 DNA. D genes are given only for firm matches. Size is omitted from some rows. Given values are once, few, many or a class for expanded clones.

TRBV7-2,.,.,TRBJ2-7,CASSGLGGIEQYF,TGTGCCAGCAGCGGCCTCGGGGGAATCGAGCAGTACTTC
TRBV7-2,TRBD1,.,TRBJ2-7,CASSPTGGVYYEQYF,TGTGCCAGCAGCCCCACAGGGGGCGTTTACTACGAGCAGTACTTC
TRBV2,TRBD2,.,TRBJ2-5,CASRFTSGGAKTQYF,TGTGCCAGCAGATTTACTAGCGGGGGGGCAAAGACCCAGTACTTC
TRBV2,.,medium-sized,TRBJ2-2,CASTKTQGRTGELFF,TGTGCCAGCACTAAAACACAGGGAAGGACCGGGGAGCTGTTTTTT
TRBV2,.,few,TRBJ2-7,CASSVYEQYF,TGTGCCAGCAGCGTCTACGAGCAGTACTTC
TRBV7-6,.,.,TRBJ2-1,CASSLQYNEQFF,TGTGCCAGCAGCCTCCAATACAATGAGCAGTTCTTC
TRBV27,.,.,TRBJ1-2,CASSQGGYGYTF,TGTGCCAGCAGTCAGGGAGGGTATGGCTACACCTTC
TRBV5-1,.,.,TRBJ2-5,CASTPSGEETQYF,TGCGCCAGCACTCCCTCAGGGGAAGAGACCCAGTACTTC
TRBV2,.,.,TRBJ1-1,CASRKIGTEAFF,TGTGCCAGCAGAAAAATAGGGACTGAAGCTTTCTTT
TRBV27,TRBD1,.,TRBJ2-7,CASSATSGQGGLYEQYF,TGTGCCAGCAGTGCAACGTCGGGACAGGGGGGGTTATACGAGCAGTACTTC
TRBV3-1/TRBV3-2,.,.,TRBJ1-1,CASSLGASEAFF,TGTGCCAGCAGCTTAGGGGCGAGTGAAGCTTTCTTT
TRBV19,.,few,TRBJ2-5,CASQDRYQETQYF,TGTGCCAGTCAAGACAGGTACCAAGAGACCCAGTACTTC
TRBV7-8,TRBD1,.,TRBJ1-6,CASSFLGPGTGYSPLHF,TGTGCCAGCAGCTTTCTAGGGCCCGGGACAGGGTATTCACCCCTCCACTTT
TRBV7-3,TRBD1,.,TRBJ1-6,CASSLDTSTRGLLNNSPLHF,TGTGCCAGCAGCTTAGACACCTCCACCAGGGGGCTCCTTAATAATTCACCCCTCCACTTT
TRBV19,.,.,TRBJ1-6,CASSIPAYSSYNSPLHF,TGTGCCAGTAGTATTCCGGCATACAGCTCCTATAATTCACCCCTCCACTTT
TRBV5-1,TRBD1,.,TRBJ1-2,CASSYGQGKGNYGYTF,TGCGCCAGCAGCTACGGACAGGGGAAGGGAAACTATGGCTACACCTTC
TRBV19,.,.,TRBJ1-5,CASSTRDGQRGPQHF,TGTGCCAGTAGTACCCGGGACGGCCAACGAGGGCCCCAGCATTTT
TRBV7-3,.,few,TRBJ1-2,CASSLSREGYYGYTF,TGTGCCAGCAGCTTAAGCAGGGAAGGCTACTATGGCTACACCTTC
TRBV28,.,.,TRBJ1-1,CASSLSFSGTEAFF,TGTGCCAGCAGTTTAAGTTTCAGTGGCACTGAAGCTTTCTTT
TRBV2,.,.,TRBJ1-5,CASSTGSNQPQHF,TGTGCCAGCTCTACAGGGTCCAATCAGCCCCAGCATTTT
TRBV28,.,few,TRBJ1-6,CASSFLISGSPLHF,TGTGCCAGCAGTTTCCTTATCTCGGGTTCACCCCTCCACTTT
TRBV7-6,TRBD1,.,TRBJ2-1,CASSLAWTGNNEQFF,TGTGCCAGCAGCTTAGCGTGGACAGGGAACAATGAGCAGTTCTTC
TRBV7-5,.,.,TRBJ2-4,CVRSLAKGTGENIQYF,TGTGTCAGAAGCTTAGCCAAGGGGACAGGGGAAAACATTCAGTACTTC
TRBV4-1,.,.,TRBJ2-7,CASSQVIGSFAGYEQYF,TGCGCCAGCAGCCAAGTTATTGGGTCTTTCGCGGGCTACGAGCAGTACTTC
TRBV6-5,.,.,TRBJ1-5,CASRPAIGNQPQHF,TGTGCCAGCAGGCCGGCTATTGGCAATCAGCCCCAGCATTTT
TRBV6-2/TRBV6-3,.,.,TRBJ2-7,CASSSAFYEQYF,TGTGCCAGCAGTTCGGCTTTCTACGAGCAGTACTTC
TRBV7-2,.,.,TRBJ2-7,CASSSNGGGGYEQYF,TGTGCCAGCAGCTCTAATGGAGGGGGCGGTTACGAGCAGTACTTC
TRBV6-5,.,.,TRBJ2-7,CASSYGRWPSSYEQYF,TGTGCCAGCAGTTACGGGAGGTGGCCGAGCTCCTACGAGCAGTACTTC
TRBV5-5,.,few,TRBJ1-3,CASSLEKGTILTFSGNTIYF,TGTGCCAGCAGCTTGGAAAAGGGGACAATCCTTACGTTCTCTGGAAACACCATATATTTT
TRBV7-9,.,.,TRBJ1-1,CASRYGLNTEAFF,TGTGCCAGCAGGTATGGCCTGAACACTGAAGCTTTCTTT
TRBV19,TRBD1,.,TRBJ2-5,CASSIVQGAPQETQYF,TGTGCCAGTAGTATAGTCCAGGGGGCCCCCCAAGAGACCCAGTACTTC
TRBV28,TRBD1,.,TRBJ2-7,CASTQGPGTARGEQYF,TGTGCCAGCACCCAAGGTCCCGGGACAGCCAGAGGCGAGCAGTACTTC
TRBV21-1,.,.,TRBJ2-2,CASSKKPPRTSGVLDEESGELFF,TGTGCCAGCAGCAAAAAGCCTCCAAGGACTAGCGGGGTACTAGACGAAGAGAGCGGGGAGCTGTTTTTT
TRBV7-3,.,.,TRBJ2-7,CASSAAGSYEQYF,TGTGCCAGCAGCGCCGCCGGCTCCTACGAGCAGTACTTC
TRBV2,.,.,TRBJ1-1,CASKGGQVTTNTEAFF,TGTGCCAGCAAGGGGGGGCAGGTTACTACGAACACTGAAGCTTTCTTT
TRBV15,.,few,TRBJ1-5,CATSSGRYQPQHF,TGTGCCACCAGCAGCGGGAGATATCAGCCCCAGCATTTT
TRBV14,TRBD1,.,TRBJ2-7,CASSLYPGQVSREQYF,TGTGCCAGCAGCTTGTACCCGGGACAGGTTTCTCGCGAGCAGTACTTC
TRBV7-2,.,.,TRBJ2-5,CASSLASQQETQYF,TGTGCCAGCAGCTTAGCATCTCAACAAGAGACCCAGTACTTC
TRBV12-5,.,.,TRBJ1-4,CASGLAYNEKLFF,TGTGCTAGTGGTTTGGCGTATAATGAAAAACTGTTTTTT
TRBV7-2,.,.,TRBJ1-5,CASSPTGKGNQPQHF,TGTGCCAGCAGCCCGACAGGAAAAGGCAATCAGCCCCAGCATTTT
TRBV12-3/TRBV12-4,.,.,TRBJ2-7,CASSRQAYEQYF,TGTGCCAGCAGCCGACAGGCCTACGAGCAGTACTTC
TRBV5-5,.,.,TRBJ1-1,CASSLAYTEAFF,TGTGCCAGCAGCTTGGCTTACACTGAAGCTTTCTTT
TRBV19,.,.,TRBJ2-5,CASSPGRLETQYF,TGTGCCAGTAGTCCGGGGAGGCTAGAGACCCAGTACTTC
TRBV30,TRBD2,.,TRBJ2-7,CAWDPGLGTYEQYF,TGTGCCTGGGACCCGGGACTAGGGACCTACGAGCAGTACTTC
TRBV10-3,TRBD2,.,TRBJ2-1,CAISEASGGHGIEQFF,TGTGCCATCAGTGAGGCCAGCGGGGGGCACGGGATTGAGCAGTTCTTC
TRBV7-8,.,.,TRBJ1-2,CASSLTGYGYTF,TGTGCCAGCAGCTTAACAGGTTATGGCTACACCTTC
TRBV19,.,.,TRBJ2-2,CASSIGGGRTGELFF,TGTGCCAGTAGTATAGGGGGAGGTCGGACCGGGGAGCTGTTTTTT
TRBV18,.,.,TRBJ1-1,CASSPNTNTEAFF,TGTGCCAGCTCACCAAACACCAACACTGAAGCTTTCTTT
TRBV10-3,.,.,TRBJ1-1,CAIKGLGVEAFF,TGTGCCATCAAAGGTTTAGGGGTTGAAGCTTTCTTT
TRBV5-1,TRBD2,.,TRBJ2-7,CASSPGLAGEYEQYF,TGCGCCAGCAGCCCTGGACTAGCGGGGGAATACGAGCAGTACTTC
TRBV6-5,TRBD1,.,TRBJ1-6,CASSPGQGRSPLHF,TGTGCCAGCAGCCCGGGACAGGGCCGTTCACCCCTCCACTTT
TRBV2,.,.,TRBJ1-6,CASSEAGGLPLHF,TGTGCCAGCAGTGAAGCTGGGGGGTTACCCCTCCACTTT
TRBV19,.,.,TRBJ1-5,CASRNVGGNQPQHF,TGTGCCAGTCGAAACGTCGGGGGTAATCAGCCCCAGCATTTT
TRBV3-1/TRBV3-2,.,.,TRBJ2-5,CASSHRETQYF,TGTGCCAGCAGCCATCGAGAGACCCAGTACTTC